A selection of T cell receptor beta chains follows, all from one sample in a study of blood T cell repertoires in COVID-19. Method: immunoSEQ multiplex PCR; TCRdb's copy keeps in-frame clones and lacks some. The data contain under 200,000 clones, about 80% of them singletons. Sequenced: peripheral blood. These receptors were taken from a human donor with acute or convalescent COVID-19. The donor label of this sample is uncertain. Both conserved end residues are trimmed from each CDR3.

V gene	J gene	CDR3 protein
TRBV18	TRBJ2-7	ASSPGQGPSYEQY
TRBV28	TRBJ2-6	ASRRQAGANVLT
TRBV5-1	TRBJ1-1	ASRTGQPKGEAF
TRBV5-1	TRBJ2-7	ASSLEGGLYEQY
TRBV30	TRBJ1-2	AWSEPPRGVYGYT
TRBV3-1/TRBV3-2	TRBJ2-1	ASSQDAGLADHNEQF
TRBV6-5	TRBJ2-2	ASSSRLAGGSGELF
TRBV7-3	TRBJ2-1	ASSLDSTTSYNEQF
TRBV2	TRBJ1-1	ASKSQGRDTEAF
TRBV6-1	TRBJ2-7	ASSEASGAGGKKY
TRBV19	TRBJ2-3	ASSRPRGLASTDTQY
TRBV25-1	TRBJ2-1	ASSEQVAANEQF
TRBV7-2	TRBJ1-3	ASSLAGTTSGNTIY
TRBV7-8	TRBJ2-3	ASSRGQATDTQY
TRBV19	TRBJ1-1	ASRLTEGGNTEAF
TRBV30	TRBJ1-4	AWSKARVTNEKLF
TRBV11-1	TRBJ2-7	ASSRLQGSYEQY
TRBV7-2	TRBJ2-1	ASRPGLAGGQSEQF
TRBV30	TRBJ1-1	AWSVSAEAF
TRBV5-1	TRBJ1-1	ASSPTGDTEAF
TRBV27	TRBJ2-7	AGGRGQSSYEQY
TRBV19	TRBJ2-4	ATTAGTGAAKNIQY
TRBV6-1	TRBJ1-2	ASSESGGAIGYT
TRBV30	TRBJ1-1	AWSSGTGNVF
TRBV12-3/TRBV12-4	TRBJ2-5	ASSLSGETQY